The 31 T cell receptor beta chains below all came from one sample that was sequenced in a study of T cell repertoires in cytomegalovirus infection (dated by TCRdb to the late 2010s). These reads were obtained on an Illumina HiSeq 1500. TCRdb passed the public sequencing reads through fastp at Q25 and MiXCR, retaining productive beta sequences. A single entry per CDR3 protein holds the most common genes and DNA from its merged rows. The sample records roughly 230,000 distinct CDR3 sequences, roughly 6.5% of which are singletons. The ten largest account for about 6.5% of the sample. Source material: PBMCs. These receptors all stem from a human donor in good health (CMV status not recorded). Some clones in this sample may be carry-over from other donors' samples.

This clonotype was seen many times. The rearrangement uses TRBV2 and TRBJ1-1, with D possibly matching TRBD1 (6 bases). Germline CDR1 is SNHLY and CDR2 is FYNNEI. Trimming pared 5 bases from V and 3 bases from J, leaving 16 bases between. The CDR3 length is 15 residues. The CDR3 region has the DNA TGTGCCAGCAGTCAGGATCTGACAGGAGACACTGAAGCTTTCTTT. Its translation is CASSQDLTGDTEAFF. The variable domain in full, completed from reference TRBV2 and TRBJ1-1, reads EPEVTQTPSHQVTQMGQEVILRCVPISNHLYFYWYRQILGQKVEFLVSFYNNEISEKSEIFDDQFSVERPDGSNFTLKIRSTKLEDSAMYFCASSQDLTGDTEAFFGQGTRLTVV.

At least ten counts were recorded for this clonotype. The chain combines TRBV6-2 or TRBV6-3 with TRBJ1-5, with 9 bases that match TRBD1. Germline V gives CDR1 MNHEY, CDR2 SVGEGT. This CDR3 has 15 residues. With 6 bases clipped from V and 3 bases from J, the junction kept 6 bases outside the gene matches. This chain's CDR3 is CASSIQGADNQPQHF. Here the CDR3 DNA reads TGTGCCAGCAGCATACAGGGGGCTGACAATCAGCCCCAGCATTTT.

This clonotype came up many times. This rearrangement joins TRBV5-6 to TRBJ2-1, with 12 bases lining up with TRBD2. The V gene end was trimmed by 0 bases and the J gene end by 5 bases; junction bases not matched to a gene: 3. The CDR3 contains 16 residues. CDR1 is SGHDT and CDR2 is YYEEEE in the germline V gene. CDR3 sequence: CASSLELAGGHNEQFF. As DNA, the CDR3 is TGTGCCAGCAGCTTGGAACTAGCGGGGGGCCACAATGAGCAGTTCTTC.

This clonotype was detected ten times or more. The J gene is TRBJ2-1, the V gene TRBV2, with D possibly being TRBD1 (5 bases). V lost 7 bases to trimming and J lost 9 bases, with 19 bases between them. The CDR3 covers 14 residues. CDR1 is SNHLY, CDR2 FYNNEI, per germline. CDR3 sequence reads: CASIVGQGGGEQFF. The CDR3, as DNA: TGTGCCAGCATAGTAGGTCAGGGCGGTGGTGAGCAGTTCTTC.

This clonotype was detected ten times or more. V gene TRBV6-2 or TRBV6-3 combines with J gene TRBJ2-5, with 7 bases matching TRBD1. V was pared by 0 bases and J by 2 bases, with 0 bases of the junction left unmatched. CDR1 and CDR2 (germline): MNHEY, SVGEGT. This CDR3 comprises 14 residues. This CDR3 is CASSYSGQQETQYF. In DNA form, the CDR3 reads TGTGCCAGCAGTTACTCGGGACAGCAAGAGACCCAGTACTTC.

This clonotype was observed at least ten times. The CDR3: CASSLLPTGHYEQYF. DNA for the CDR3: TGTGCCAGCAGCTTATTACCGACAGGGCACTACGAGCAGTACTTC. J is TRBJ2-7 and V is TRBV5-8; 7 nucleotides match TRBD1. There are 15 residues in the CDR3. Germline CDR1 SGHTS, CDR2 YDEGEE. Losses at the gene ends were 2 bases for V and 3 bases for J; bases not matched to a gene: 8.

Ten or more counts support this clonotype. The chain uses TRBV7-2 and TRBJ2-5; TRBD1 is a possible D gene (6 bases). The CDR3 sequence is 16 residues long. V lost 1 base to trimming and J lost 2 bases, with 14 bases between them. Germline values: CDR1 SGHTA, CDR2 FQGNSA. The CDR3 nucleotides are TGTGCCAGCAGCTTAGTTGGGGGCCCATTTCAAGAGACCCAGTACTTC. This gives the protein CASSLVGGPFQETQYF.

This clonotype has a count of ten or more. The chain recombines TRBV7-2 with TRBJ2-1; 9 nucleotides line up with TRBD2. The length of the CDR3 is 17 residues. V lost 1 base, J lost 2 bases, and 6 bases stayed unmatched. Germline V gives CDR1 SGHTA, CDR2 FQGNSA. CDR3 region: CASSLVGVAGAYNEQFF. In nucleotides, the CDR3 is TGTGCCAGCAGCTTAGTTGGGGTAGCGGGGGCCTACAATGAGCAGTTCTTC.

Remarks on this clonotype: This may come from a read error, since a much larger clone is one base off. The chain has TRBV28 and TRBJ2-4, with 7 positions matching TRBD1. After removal of 6 bases from V and 5 bases from J, the junction contained 13 bases not matched to a gene. CDR3 size: 16 residues. Germline V gene lookup returns CDR1 MDHEN and CDR2 SYDVKM. The CDR3 spells CASSPLGGGGENIQYF. The CDR3 nucleotides are TGTGCCAGCAGCCCGTTAGGGGGCGGAGGAGAAAACATTCAGTACTTC.

This clonotype was observed many times. V usage is TRBV20-1 and J usage is TRBJ2-5; possible D gene TRBD1, 6 bases. Between the trimmed V and J ends, which lost 3 bases and 1 base, there was a span of 18 bases. This CDR3 has 16 amino acids. The germline V gene encodes CDR1 DFQATT and CDR2 SNEGSKA (reference sequence). The CDR3 DNA is TGCAGTGCTAGGCCGGACAGAGGTCGAACCCAAGAGACCCAGTACTTC. This gives the protein CSARPDRGRTQETQYF.

This clonotype came up many times. The chain has TRBV7-2 and TRBJ2-5; D is possibly TRBD2 (5 bases). Germline V CDR1 and CDR2: SGHTA, FQGNSA. The CDR3 is 15 amino acids. Trimming removed 1 base from V and 5 bases from J, with 14 bases in between. The chain's CDR3 is CASSLGQRIRETQYF. The CDR3 region has the DNA TGTGCCAGCAGCTTAGGGCAGCGGATTCGGGAGACCCAGTACTTC. Supplemented by reference TRBV7-2 and TRBJ2-5, the full variable domain reads GAGVSQSPSNKVTEKGKDVELRCDPISGHTALYWYRQSLGQGLEFLIYFQGNSAPDKSGLPSDRFSAERTGGSVSTLTIQRTQQEDSAVYLCASSLGQRIRETQYFGPGTRLLVL.

This clonotype was observed at least ten times. The chain couples TRBV7-8 to TRBJ2-3, with 11 bases aligning to TRBD2. Germline assignment: CDR1 SGHVS and CDR2 FQNEAQ. This CDR3 contains 16 residues. J gave up 6 bases and V 1 base, and 6 bases lay outside the gene matches. CDR3 coding DNA: TGTGCCAGCAGCTTAGATAGCGGGGGGGCCTCGGATACGCAGTATTTT. Translation: CASSLDSGGASDTQYF.

This chain connects TRBV29-1 to TRBJ1-2; 9 positions agree with TRBD1. Germline lookup yields CDR1 SQVTM and CDR2 ANQGSEA. This CDR3 region has 14 residues. Germline trimming cut 7 bases from V and 8 bases from J; bases unmatched to any gene: 14. The CDR3 here is CSDRPGTGPRGYTF. The CDR3, as DNA: TGCAGCGACCGCCCTGGGACAGGGCCACGGGGCTACACCTTC.

This clonotype was seen at least ten times. The chain uses TRBV12-3 or TRBV12-4 and TRBJ1-2; unclear D gene. The CDR3 length is 12 residues. The V and J ends lost 4 bases and 8 bases respectively, with 11 bases between them. The DNA of the CDR3 is TGTGCCAGCAGTTCCCCCCCAGGCGGCTACACCTTC. It yields the protein CASSSPPGGYTF.

Many counts were recorded for this clonotype. V is TRBV20-1 and J is TRBJ1-2; 9 nucleotides agree with TRBD1. Germline V gene data show CDR1 as DFQATT and CDR2 as SNEGSKA (reference sequence). V lost 6 bases and J lost 5; bases outside the gene matches: 7. This CDR3 spans 13 amino acids. For the CDR3, the DNA is TGCAGTGCGAGGACAGGGGCAGAATATGGCTACACCTTC. Amino acid sequence: CSARTGAEYGYTF.

This clonotype has a count of ten or more. This chain joins TRBV7-2 and TRBJ1-2; no firm D call. This CDR3 region has 14 residues. V was clipped by 2 bases and J by 7 bases, with 14 bases between them. Germline V gene data show CDR1 as SGHTA and CDR2 as FQGNSA. Written as DNA, the CDR3 is TGTGCCAGCAGCTTAAGTGCGGCCTCTGGTGGCTACACCTTC. This gives the protein CASSLSAASGGYTF.

About this clonotype: A clone one base away is much larger, so this may be a read error. The gene calls are TRBV29-1 and TRBJ2-7, with a possible D match to TRBD1 (6 bases). This CDR3 region has 12 residues. CDR1 is SQVTM and CDR2 is ANQGSEA in the germline V gene. The CDR3 region is CSVRGRGYEQYF. The CDR3 DNA reads as TGCAGTGTCCGGGGCAGGGGCTACGAGCAGTACTTC.

This clonotype showed up many times. V usage is TRBV4-1 and J usage is TRBJ1-5; D unresolved. CDR1 and CDR2 (germline): MGHRA, YSYEKL. The CDR3 runs 16 residues. Trimming took off 2 bases at V and 2 bases at J, with 13 bases between the two ends. The DNA for the CDR3 is TGCGCCAGCAGCCAAACGGGAGGGATTCGCAATCAGCCCCAGCATTTT. Its protein product is CASSQTGGIRNQPQHF.

This clonotype appeared many times. The CDR3 loop is CASSWRGRTTTNEKLFF. The CDR3 region has the DNA TGTGCCAGCAGTTGGCGGGGGAGAACAACAACTAATGAAAAACTGTTTTTT. The chain joins TRBV6-6 to TRBJ1-4; D might be TRBD1 (5 bases). Germline values: CDR1 MNHNY, CDR2 SVGAGI (reference sequence). V was shortened by 4 bases and J by 0 bases, with 15 bases between the two germline ends. CDR3 length: 17 amino acids.

This clonotype was observed at least ten times. CDR3: CASSYGPGDYEQYF. The CDR3 region has the DNA TGTGCCAGCAGCTATGGTCCCGGGGACTACGAGCAGTACTTC. The chain employs TRBV6-1 and TRBJ2-7, with D perhaps TRBD2 (5 bases). Trimming cost V 6 bases and J 3 bases, with 15 bases left between them. The CDR3 covers 14 residues. Germline loops: CDR1 MNHNS, CDR2 SASEGT.

This clonotype was seen repeatedly, ten times or more. The rearrangement links TRBV7-8 to TRBJ1-1, with no clear D. Germline V gene sequence: CDR1 SGHVS, CDR2 FQNEAQ. The CDR3 is 14 amino acids. The V gene lost 3 bases and the J gene lost 5 bases, with 13 bases spanning the gap. The CDR3 protein is CASSLRVSGTEAFF. CDR3 bases: TGTGCCAGCAGCTTGAGGGTCTCGGGAACTGAAGCTTTCTTT. The full variable domain, in which reference TRBV7-8 and TRBJ1-1 provide the parts outside the CDR3, is GAGVSQSPRYKVAKRGQDVALRCDPISGHVSLFWYQQALGQGPEFLTYFQNEAQLDKSGLPSDRFFAERPEGSVSTLKIQRTQQEDSAVYLCASSLRVSGTEAFFGQGTRLTVV.

On this clonotype itself: This could be a read error, since a much larger clone is one nucleotide away. The rearrangement joins TRBV5-6 to TRBJ2-1, with 8 bases identical to TRBD2. Looked up from germline, CDR1 is SGHDT and CDR2 is YYEEEE. The CDR3 covers 12 residues. J gave up 10 bases and V 5 bases, and 5 bases lay outside the gene matches. In DNA, the CDR3 is TGTGCCAGCAGTTTTACTAGCGGCGAGCAGTTCTTC. Its translation is CASSFTSGEQFF.

This clonotype was seen repeatedly, ten times or more. The chain joins TRBV19 to TRBJ2-6, with D uncertain. Trimming took 7 bases from V and 0 from J, leaving 4 bases between them. The CDR3 totals 13 residues. Per the germline V gene, CDR1 is LNHDA and CDR2 is SQIVND (reference sequence). CDR3 amino acids: CASKSSGANVLTF. Written as DNA, the CDR3 is TGTGCCAGTAAAAGCTCTGGGGCCAACGTCCTGACTTTC.

This clonotype was seen ten or more times. The CDR3 spells CASSELGLSLDEQFF. As DNA, the CDR3 is TGTGCCAGCAGTGAACTAGGCTTATCATTGGATGAGCAGTTCTTC. The chain recombines TRBV2 with TRBJ2-1; D unclear. The V and J ends lost 2 bases and 8 bases respectively, with 16 bases between them. Germline values: CDR1 SNHLY, CDR2 FYNNEI. CDR3 size: 15 residues.

In this sample, this clonotype turned up many times. This chain joins TRBV29-1 and TRBJ1-2; D is ambiguous. Germline V CDR1 and CDR2: SQVTM, ANQGSEA. The CDR3 loop spans 13 amino acids. V was clipped by 7 bases and J by 8 bases, with 20 bases between them. In nucleotides, the CDR3 is TGCAGCGCCCAAACGGCAGATTGGCGAGGCTACACCTTC. Its protein is CSAQTADWRGYTF.

This clonotype came up many times. The chain combines TRBV20-1 with TRBJ2-1; D ambiguous. The CDR3 has 11 residues. Deletions cut 3 bases from V and 7 bases from J, with 7 bases between. Germline CDR1 is DFQATT and CDR2 is SNEGSKA (reference sequence). This chain's CDR3 is CSASHGNEQFF. CDR3 sequence (DNA): TGCAGTGCTAGTCATGGAAATGAGCAGTTCTTC.

This clonotype was counted at least ten times. This chain uses TRBV25-1 with TRBJ2-7, with no clear D. The V gene's germline CDR1 is MGHDK and CDR2 SYGVNS. Trimming took off 3 bases at V and 2 bases at J, with 8 bases between the two ends. This CDR3 contains 13 residues. CDR3: CASSDFGAYEQYF. The CDR3 nucleotides read TGTGCCAGCAGTGATTTTGGGGCCTACGAGCAGTACTTC.

In this sample, this clonotype turned up many times. The chain recombines TRBV7-6 with TRBJ2-3; 8 nucleotides match TRBD1. Germline lookup yields CDR1 SGHVS and CDR2 FNYEAQ. Trimming at V came to 5 bases and at J to 5 bases, leaving 9 bases not matched to a gene. The CDR3 is 15 amino acids. CDR3 nucleotide sequence: TGTGCCAGCAGCCTAGGACAGGGTCTGAAAGATACGCAGTATTTT. It codes for CASSLGQGLKDTQYF.

This clonotype was seen a few times. The DNA for the CDR3 is TGCGCCAGCAGCCAAAGCCCCCCCGGGACAGGGACCATCTACGAGCAGTACTTC. Translating gives CASSQSPPGTGTIYEQYF. The chain uses TRBV4-3 and TRBJ2-7; 9 positions match TRBD1. This CDR3 is built from 18 residues. Germline CDR1 reads LGHNA; CDR2 reads YSLEER. With 2 bases clipped from V and 3 bases from J, the junction kept 14 bases outside the gene matches.

In its sample, this clonotype was seen many times. The chain employs TRBV19 and TRBJ2-7; D perhaps matches TRBD2 (6 bases). Looked up from germline, CDR1 is LNHDA and CDR2 is SQIVND (reference sequence). This CDR3 is 14 amino acids long. V lost 5 bases and J 4 bases, leaving 15 bases between the germline ends. In nucleotides, the CDR3 is TGTGCCAGTAGTCCCCAGGCGGGAACTTACGAGCAGTACTTC. Translation gives CASSPQAGTYEQYF.

The J gene is TRBJ1-1, the V gene TRBV4-1, with a weak D call TRBD1 (5 bases). Germline CDR1 MGHRA, CDR2 YSYEKL. The V and J ends lost 3 bases and 9 bases respectively, with 17 bases between them. The CDR3 covers 14 residues. The CDR3 DNA reads as TGCGCCAGCAGCCAGAGACAGTCGAGTTCTCAAGCTTTCTTT. This sequence encodes CASSQRQSSSQAFF.